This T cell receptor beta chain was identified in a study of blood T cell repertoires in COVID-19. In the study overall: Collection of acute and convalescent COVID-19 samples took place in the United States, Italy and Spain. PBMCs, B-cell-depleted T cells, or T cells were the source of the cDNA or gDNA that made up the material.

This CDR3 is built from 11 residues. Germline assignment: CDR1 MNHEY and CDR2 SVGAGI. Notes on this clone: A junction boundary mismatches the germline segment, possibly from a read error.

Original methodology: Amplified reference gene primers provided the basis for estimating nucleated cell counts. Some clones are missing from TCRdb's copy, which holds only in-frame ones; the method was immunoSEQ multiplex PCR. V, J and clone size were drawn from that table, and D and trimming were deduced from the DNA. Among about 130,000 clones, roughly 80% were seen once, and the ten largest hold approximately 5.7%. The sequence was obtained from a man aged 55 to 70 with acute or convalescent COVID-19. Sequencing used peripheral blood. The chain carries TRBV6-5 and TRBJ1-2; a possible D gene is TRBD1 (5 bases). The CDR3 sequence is CASSYGQGCTF. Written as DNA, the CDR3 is TGTGCCAGCAGTTATGGCCAGGGCTGCACCTTC.